Detailed here is one TCR beta chain. As yet, its antigen is unknown. This CDR3 is built from 18 residues. The V gene end was trimmed by 2 bases and the J gene end by 7 bases; junction bases not matched to a gene: 14. Germline-derived CDR1 and CDR2 are SEHNR and FQNEAQ (reference sequence). These data originate in a study of OX40 agonist ivuxolimab in advanced cancers. Study overall: In this cohort, patients received ivuxolimab, an agonistic anti-OX40 (CD134) antibody. Hepatocellular carcinoma, melanoma, renal cell or head and neck cancer occurred in dose-escalation patients.

Findings of the study overall: Doses of 0.1 to 3.0 mg/kg were accompanied by clonal expansion of CD4+ and CD8+ blood T cells by week 6.

The method was immunoSEQ multiplex PCR; TCRdb's version includes in-frame clones alone and lacks a portion of them. Of about 54,000 clones listed, approximately 80% were seen once; the top ten hold 0.7% to 0.8%. V is TRBV7-9 and J is TRBJ2-1, with TRBD2 identical over 10 bases. The sequencing used CD4+ or CD8+ T cells sorted from blood, collected in a trial of the OX40 agonist ivuxolimab. This receptor was obtained from an adult with an advanced solid tumor such as melanoma, head and neck, liver or kidney cancer. CDR3 nucleotide sequence: TGTGCCAGCAGCTTACCGCCTAGACTAGCGGGCCGAAGGAATGAGCAGTTCTTC. Translation gives CASSLPPRLAGRRNEQFF.